Listed below are T cell receptor beta chains from one sample, sequenced in a study of blood T cell repertoires in COVID-19. Repertoires were generated with immunoSEQ multiplex PCR, while TCRdb's copy carries only in-frame clones and drops some. Among under 150,000 clones listed, approximately 86% were seen once. Input material: PBMCs or T cells enriched from blood (not recorded which). These receptor sequences come from a woman in her forties or fifties who had recovered from COVID-19. CDR3s include the opening cysteine and the closing phenylalanine or tryptophan. Fields, in order: J gene, D gene, V gene, clone size, CDR3 protein, CDR3 DNA. The D gene is left open where the match is weak. Clone size is given for some rows only: seen once, a few or many times, or a class if the clone is expanded.

J gene: TRBJ2-5
D gene: TRBD2
V gene: TRBV11-2
clone size: NA
CDR3 protein: CASSASTSGGSTRETQYF
CDR3 DNA: TGTGCCAGCAGCGCATCAACTAGCGGGGGGTCCACCCGGGAGACCCAGTACTTC

J gene: TRBJ1-1
D gene: NA
V gene: TRBV7-2
clone size: NA
CDR3 protein: CASSLQANTEAFF
CDR3 DNA: TGTGCCAGCAGCTTACAGGCGAACACTGAAGCTTTCTTT

J gene: TRBJ2-2
D gene: TRBD1
V gene: TRBV7-8
clone size: once
CDR3 protein: CASSRRDRSRMGTGELFF
CDR3 DNA: TGTGCCAGCAGCCGACGGGACAGGTCGAGGATGGGGACCGGGGAGCTGTTTTTT

J gene: TRBJ1-2
D gene: NA
V gene: TRBV2
clone size: once
CDR3 protein: CASSTLAAEGGIYGYTF
CDR3 DNA: TGTGCCAGCAGTACTCTAGCTGCAGAGGGGGGGATCTATGGCTACACCTTC

J gene: TRBJ1-2
D gene: TRBD1
V gene: TRBV18
clone size: NA
CDR3 protein: CASSPGQGSGSYGYTF
CDR3 DNA: TGTGCCAGCTCACCGGGACAGGGATCAGGTAGCTATGGCTACACCTTC

J gene: TRBJ2-1
D gene: NA
V gene: TRBV10-3
clone size: NA
CDR3 protein: CAISDGAENNEQFF
CDR3 DNA: TGTGCCATCAGTGACGGTGCGGAAAACAATGAGCAGTTCTTC

J gene: TRBJ1-4
D gene: NA
V gene: TRBV3-1/TRBV3-2
clone size: NA
CDR3 protein: CASSQTSTGDDNEKLFF
CDR3 DNA: TGTGCCAGCAGCCAGACCTCGACAGGAGACGATAATGAAAAACTGTTTTTT

J gene: TRBJ1-2
D gene: NA
V gene: TRBV6-2/TRBV6-3
clone size: NA
CDR3 protein: CASSRDRPNYGYTF
CDR3 DNA: TGTGCCAGCAGCCGAGACAGGCCTAACTATGGCTACACCTTC

J gene: TRBJ1-6
D gene: TRBD1
V gene: TRBV9
clone size: NA
CDR3 protein: CASSPQGAVNNSPLHF
CDR3 DNA: TGTGCCAGCAGCCCCCAGGGGGCGGTTAATAATTCACCCCTCCACTTT

J gene: TRBJ2-5
D gene: NA
V gene: TRBV13
clone size: once
CDR3 protein: CASSSVPRETQYF
CDR3 DNA: TGTGCCAGCAGCTCGGTGCCTCGAGAGACCCAGTACTTC

J gene: TRBJ1-6
D gene: NA
V gene: TRBV10-2
clone size: NA
CDR3 protein: CASRGSNSPLHF
CDR3 DNA: TGCGCCAGCAGGGGCAGTAATTCACCCCTCCACTTT

J gene: TRBJ2-1
D gene: TRBD2
V gene: TRBV5-1
clone size: NA
CDR3 protein: CASKLAGGPLSNEQFF
CDR3 DNA: TGCGCCAGCAAACTAGCGGGGGGGCCGCTATCCAATGAGCAGTTCTTC

J gene: TRBJ1-2
D gene: NA
V gene: TRBV7-8
clone size: NA
CDR3 protein: CASSLGGGDGAYGYTF
CDR3 DNA: TGTGCCAGCAGCTTAGGGGGAGGGGACGGCGCCTATGGCTACACCTTC

J gene: TRBJ2-4
D gene: TRBD1
V gene: TRBV2
clone size: NA
CDR3 protein: CASGRQGNYDNIQYF
CDR3 DNA: TGTGCCAGCGGACGACAGGGTAATTACGACAACATTCAGTACTTC

J gene: TRBJ2-7
D gene: NA
V gene: TRBV5-1
clone size: NA
CDR3 protein: CASSPLGADSYEQYF
CDR3 DNA: TGCGCCAGCAGCCCCTTGGGGGCGGACTCCTACGAGCAGTACTTC

J gene: TRBJ2-7
D gene: TRBD1
V gene: TRBV6-2/TRBV6-3
clone size: NA
CDR3 protein: CASSYSSPGQGIREQYF
CDR3 DNA: TGTGCCAGCAGTTACTCCTCCCCGGGACAGGGGATTCGCGAGCAGTACTTC

J gene: TRBJ1-2
D gene: NA
V gene: TRBV2
clone size: NA
CDR3 protein: CASSATGQSYSDYGYTF
CDR3 DNA: TGTGCCAGCAGTGCTACAGGACAGTCCTATTCAGACTATGGCTACACCTTC

J gene: TRBJ2-3
D gene: TRBD1
V gene: TRBV10-3
clone size: NA
CDR3 protein: CAISERDRVGVTDTQYF
CDR3 DNA: TGTGCCATCAGTGAGCGGGACAGGGTCGGTGTGACAGATACGCAGTATTTT

J gene: TRBJ2-7
D gene: TRBD1
V gene: TRBV7-8
clone size: NA
CDR3 protein: CASSLGTGFLGEQYF
CDR3 DNA: TGTGCCAGCAGCTTAGGGACAGGGTTTTTGGGAGAGCAGTACTTC

J gene: TRBJ2-7
D gene: TRBD1
V gene: TRBV7-6
clone size: NA
CDR3 protein: CASSASTGTAAPYEQYF
CDR3 DNA: TGTGCCAGCAGCGCCTCCACCGGGACAGCCGCCCCCTACGAGCAGTACTTC

J gene: TRBJ2-7
D gene: NA
V gene: TRBV28
clone size: NA
CDR3 protein: CASSPHRTGGNEQYF
CDR3 DNA: TGTGCCAGCAGTCCCCATCGTACGGGGGGCAACGAGCAGTACTTC

J gene: TRBJ2-1
D gene: TRBD1
V gene: TRBV19
clone size: NA
CDR3 protein: CASSIPGGHEQFF
CDR3 DNA: TGTGCCAGTAGTATCCCAGGGGGCCATGAGCAGTTCTTC

J gene: TRBJ2-7
D gene: TRBD1
V gene: TRBV5-6
clone size: NA
CDR3 protein: CASNFWVGQGAYEQYF
CDR3 DNA: TGTGCCAGCAACTTCTGGGTCGGACAGGGAGCGTACGAGCAGTACTTC

J gene: TRBJ1-5
D gene: NA
V gene: TRBV12-5
clone size: NA
CDR3 protein: CASGLGGPDQPQHF
CDR3 DNA: TGTGCTAGTGGCCTAGGGGGTCCCGATCAGCCCCAGCATTTT

J gene: TRBJ2-5
D gene: TRBD2
V gene: TRBV3-1/TRBV3-2
clone size: NA
CDR3 protein: CASSQGLAGGQETQYF
CDR3 DNA: TGTGCCAGCAGCCAAGGACTAGCGGGGGGTCAAGAGACCCAGTACTTC

J gene: TRBJ2-1
D gene: TRBD2
V gene: TRBV29-1
clone size: NA
CDR3 protein: CSGGGDNRNEQFF
CDR3 DNA: TGCAGCGGGGGGGGAGACAACCGCAATGAGCAGTTCTTC

J gene: TRBJ2-3
D gene: TRBD1
V gene: TRBV5-8
clone size: few
CDR3 protein: CASSAQGLSTDTQYF
CDR3 DNA: TGTGCCAGCAGCGCACAGGGGTTAAGTACAGATACGCAGTATTTT

J gene: TRBJ1-2
D gene: NA
V gene: TRBV6-5
clone size: NA
CDR3 protein: CASSYDINYGYTF
CDR3 DNA: TGTGCCAGCAGTTACGACATAAACTATGGCTACACCTTC

J gene: TRBJ1-1
D gene: NA
V gene: TRBV13
clone size: NA
CDR3 protein: CASSLGHLYKTGGLTEAFF
CDR3 DNA: TGTGCCAGCAGCTTAGGCCACCTTTACAAGACAGGCGGGTTGACTGAAGCTTTCTTT

J gene: TRBJ2-7
D gene: NA
V gene: TRBV19
clone size: once
CDR3 protein: CASSNPGLFPYEQYF
CDR3 DNA: TGTGCCAGTAGTAATCCGGGACTTTTCCCCTACGAGCAGTACTTC

J gene: TRBJ1-1
D gene: NA
V gene: TRBV19
clone size: NA
CDR3 protein: CASSARGGEAFF
CDR3 DNA: TGTGCCAGTAGTGCCCGGGGGGGTGAAGCTTTCTTT

J gene: TRBJ2-7
D gene: TRBD1
V gene: TRBV27
clone size: few
CDR3 protein: CASTPRAGGKYEQYF
CDR3 DNA: TGTGCCAGCACCCCGCGGGCAGGGGGAAAATACGAGCAGTACTTC

J gene: TRBJ2-5
D gene: NA
V gene: TRBV5-1
clone size: NA
CDR3 protein: CASSLTGVYQETQYF
CDR3 DNA: TGCGCCAGCAGCTTGACCGGAGTTTATCAAGAGACCCAGTACTTC

J gene: TRBJ2-1
D gene: TRBD2
V gene: TRBV3-1/TRBV3-2
clone size: NA
CDR3 protein: CASSQVSTGGLYNEQFF
CDR3 DNA: TGTGCCAGCAGCCAAGTATCGACGGGGGGGCTATACAATGAGCAGTTCTTC

J gene: TRBJ1-5
D gene: TRBD1
V gene: TRBV28
clone size: few
CDR3 protein: CASRPGGRYNQPQHF
CDR3 DNA: TGTGCCAGCAGACCAGGGGGGCGGTACAATCAGCCCCAGCATTTT

J gene: TRBJ1-5
D gene: TRBD1
V gene: TRBV19
clone size: NA
CDR3 protein: CASSNAGGYQPQHF
CDR3 DNA: TGTGCCAGTAGTAATGCAGGGGGCTATCAGCCCCAGCATTTT

J gene: TRBJ1-1
D gene: NA
V gene: TRBV18
clone size: NA
CDR3 protein: CASSPYVDTEAFF
CDR3 DNA: TGTGCCAGCTCACCATACGTAGACACTGAAGCTTTCTTT

J gene: TRBJ2-6
D gene: NA
V gene: TRBV12-5
clone size: NA
CDR3 protein: CASGTTMTGISGANVLTF
CDR3 DNA: TGTGCTAGTGGTACAACTATGACGGGAATCTCTGGGGCCAACGTCCTGACTTTC

J gene: TRBJ2-2
D gene: NA
V gene: TRBV9
clone size: NA
CDR3 protein: CASSVYTGELFF
CDR3 DNA: TGTGCCAGCAGCGTTTATACCGGGGAGCTGTTTTTT

J gene: TRBJ2-6
D gene: NA
V gene: TRBV24-1
clone size: NA
CDR3 protein: CATSDSRTAGANVLTF
CDR3 DNA: TGTGCCACCAGTGATTCTAGGACTGCTGGGGCCAACGTCCTGACTTTC

J gene: TRBJ2-1
D gene: TRBD2
V gene: TRBV4-2
clone size: NA
CDR3 protein: CASSQDLASGDEQFF
CDR3 DNA: TGTGCCAGCAGCCAAGATCTGGCTAGCGGGGACGAGCAGTTCTTC

J gene: TRBJ1-5
D gene: NA
V gene: TRBV28
clone size: once
CDR3 protein: CASSPFSANQPQHF
CDR3 DNA: TGTGCCAGCAGCCCCTTCAGCGCCAATCAGCCCCAGCATTTT

J gene: TRBJ1-1
D gene: TRBD1
V gene: TRBV13
clone size: NA
CDR3 protein: CASSPYAGTAVGEAFF
CDR3 DNA: TGTGCCAGCAGCCCATATGCCGGGACAGCGGTAGGTGAAGCTTTCTTT

J gene: TRBJ1-1
D gene: NA
V gene: TRBV3-1/TRBV3-2
clone size: NA
CDR3 protein: CASSQEGASLMNTEAFF
CDR3 DNA: TGTGCCAGCAGCCAAGAGGGGGCCAGCCTAATGAACACTGAAGCTTTCTTT

J gene: TRBJ2-2
D gene: NA
V gene: TRBV5-5
clone size: once
CDR3 protein: CASSLDMWGADGELFF
CDR3 DNA: TGTGCCAGCAGCTTGGATATGTGGGGCGCCGACGGGGAGCTGTTTTTT

J gene: TRBJ2-1
D gene: TRBD2
V gene: TRBV24-1
clone size: NA
CDR3 protein: CATSDSAAGGQNEQFF
CDR3 DNA: TGTGCCACCAGTGATTCGGCAGCGGGGGGGCAAAATGAGCAGTTCTTC

J gene: TRBJ1-2
D gene: NA
V gene: TRBV7-2
clone size: NA
CDR3 protein: CASSFSGVGGYTF
CDR3 DNA: TGTGCCAGCAGCTTTTCAGGGGTCGGAGGCTACACCTTC

J gene: TRBJ1-3
D gene: NA
V gene: TRBV18
clone size: NA
CDR3 protein: CASSPPNSISGNTIYF
CDR3 DNA: TGTGCCAGCTCACCACCGAACAGTATCTCTGGAAACACCATATATTTT

J gene: TRBJ1-2
D gene: TRBD1
V gene: TRBV9
clone size: NA
CDR3 protein: CASSVGTGDYGYTF
CDR3 DNA: TGTGCCAGCAGCGTGGGGACAGGCGACTATGGCTACACCTTC

J gene: TRBJ2-7
D gene: NA
V gene: TRBV6-5
clone size: NA
CDR3 protein: CASTDGQGEQYF
CDR3 DNA: TGTGCCAGCACGGACGGGCAGGGGGAGCAGTACTTC

J gene: TRBJ1-4
D gene: NA
V gene: TRBV5-1
clone size: NA
CDR3 protein: CASSWDTVGTNEKLFF
CDR3 DNA: TGCGCCAGCAGCTGGGACACCGTCGGAACTAATGAAAAACTGTTTTTT

J gene: TRBJ1-1
D gene: NA
V gene: TRBV7-8
clone size: NA
CDR3 protein: CASSFPGQPGIEAFF
CDR3 DNA: TGTGCCAGCAGCTTTCCGGGCCAACCAGGGATCGAAGCTTTCTTT

J gene: TRBJ1-1
D gene: TRBD1
V gene: TRBV7-8
clone size: NA
CDR3 protein: CASSNRDRVTEAFF
CDR3 DNA: TGTGCCAGCAGCAACCGGGACAGGGTCACTGAAGCTTTCTTT

J gene: TRBJ1-2
D gene: TRBD1
V gene: TRBV6-1
clone size: NA
CDR3 protein: CASSDGGQGARSLYGYTF
CDR3 DNA: TGTGCCAGCAGTGATGGGGGACAGGGGGCGCGAAGTCTCTATGGCTACACCTTC

J gene: TRBJ1-3
D gene: NA
V gene: TRBV3-1/TRBV3-2
clone size: NA
CDR3 protein: CASSSRGNTIYF
CDR3 DNA: TGTGCCAGCAGCTCGCGTGGAAACACCATATATTTT

J gene: TRBJ1-1
D gene: TRBD1
V gene: TRBV29-1
clone size: few
CDR3 protein: CSAVTGTVNTEAFF
CDR3 DNA: TGCAGCGCTGTGACAGGGACGGTAAACACTGAAGCTTTCTTT

J gene: TRBJ1-6
D gene: NA
V gene: TRBV4-3
clone size: NA
CDR3 protein: CASSQATRNSPLHF
CDR3 DNA: TGCGCCAGCAGCCAAGCTACCCGCAATTCACCCCTCCACTTT

J gene: TRBJ2-1
D gene: NA
V gene: TRBV4-3
clone size: NA
CDR3 protein: CASSQDRRASGNEQFF
CDR3 DNA: TGCGCCAGCAGCCAAGATCGGAGGGCGTCCGGCAATGAGCAGTTCTTC

J gene: TRBJ2-1
D gene: NA
V gene: TRBV7-9
clone size: NA
CDR3 protein: CASSRRRESSYNEQFF
CDR3 DNA: TGTGCCAGCAGCCGACGGAGGGAATCCTCCTACAATGAGCAGTTCTTC

J gene: TRBJ2-1
D gene: TRBD2
V gene: TRBV6-5
clone size: NA
CDR3 protein: CASSLAGGAEQFF
CDR3 DNA: TGTGCCAGCAGTCTAGCGGGGGGGGCGGAGCAGTTCTTC